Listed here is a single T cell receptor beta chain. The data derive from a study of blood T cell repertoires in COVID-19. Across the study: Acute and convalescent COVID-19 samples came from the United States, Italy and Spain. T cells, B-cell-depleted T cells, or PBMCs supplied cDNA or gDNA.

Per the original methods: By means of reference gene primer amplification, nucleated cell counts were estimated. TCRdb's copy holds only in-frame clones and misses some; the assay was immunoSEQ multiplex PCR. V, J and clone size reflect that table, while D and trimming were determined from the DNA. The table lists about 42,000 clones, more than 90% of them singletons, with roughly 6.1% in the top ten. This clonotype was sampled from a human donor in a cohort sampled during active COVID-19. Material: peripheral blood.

The CDR3, as DNA: TGTGCCAGCAGCCCTATACCGGGACAGGGCTACAATGAGCAGTTCTTC. Amino acid sequence: CASSPIPGQGYNEQFF. The chain carries TRBV5-6 and TRBJ2-1, with TRBD1 identical over 9 bases. Germline V CDR1 and CDR2: SGHDT, YYEEEE. Unmatched junction bases numbered 8, after V lost 4 bases and J lost 3 bases. The length of the CDR3 is 16 residues.